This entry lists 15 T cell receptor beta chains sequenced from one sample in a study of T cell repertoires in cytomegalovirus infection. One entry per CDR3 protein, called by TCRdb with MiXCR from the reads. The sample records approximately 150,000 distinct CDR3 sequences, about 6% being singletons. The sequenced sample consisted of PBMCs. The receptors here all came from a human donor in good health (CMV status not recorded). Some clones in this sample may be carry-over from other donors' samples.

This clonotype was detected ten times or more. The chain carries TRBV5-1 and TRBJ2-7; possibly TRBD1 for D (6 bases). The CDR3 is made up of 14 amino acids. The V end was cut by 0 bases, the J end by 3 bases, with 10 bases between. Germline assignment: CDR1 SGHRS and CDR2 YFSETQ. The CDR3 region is CASSLDTRGYEQYF. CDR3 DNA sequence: TGCGCCAGCAGCTTGGACACCAGGGGCTACGAGCAGTACTTC.

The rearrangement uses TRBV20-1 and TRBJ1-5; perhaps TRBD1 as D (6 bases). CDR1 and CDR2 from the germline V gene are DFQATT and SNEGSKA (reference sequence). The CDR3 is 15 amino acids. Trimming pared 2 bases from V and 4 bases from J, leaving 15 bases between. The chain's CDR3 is CSARQPGGQNQPQHF. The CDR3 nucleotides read TGCAGTGCTAGACAGCCTGGGGGGCAGAATCAGCCCCAGCATTTT.

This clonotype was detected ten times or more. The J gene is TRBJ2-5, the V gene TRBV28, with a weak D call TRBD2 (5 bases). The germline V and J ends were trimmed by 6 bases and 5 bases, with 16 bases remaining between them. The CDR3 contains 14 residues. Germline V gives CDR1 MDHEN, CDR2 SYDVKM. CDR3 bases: TGTGCCAGCAGGAGAGGACGCACGGGGGAGACCCAGTACTTC. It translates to CASRRGRTGETQYF.

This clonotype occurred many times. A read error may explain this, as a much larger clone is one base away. CDR3 loop: CASSSEETQYF. Written as DNA, the CDR3 is TGTGCCAGCAGCTCAGAAGAGACCCAGTACTTC. The rearrangement uses TRBV7-9 and TRBJ2-5; no clear D gene. Looked up from germline, CDR1 is SEHNR and CDR2 is FQNEAQ (reference sequence). CDR3 size: 11 residues. The V gene lost 4 bases and the J gene lost 3 bases, with 3 bases spanning the gap.

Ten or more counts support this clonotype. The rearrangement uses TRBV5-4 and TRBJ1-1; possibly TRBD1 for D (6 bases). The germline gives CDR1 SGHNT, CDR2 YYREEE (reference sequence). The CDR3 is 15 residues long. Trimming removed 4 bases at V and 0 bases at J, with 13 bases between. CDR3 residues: CASSKPGAMNTEAFF. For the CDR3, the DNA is TGTGCCAGCAGCAAACCGGGGGCCATGAACACTGAAGCTTTCTTT.

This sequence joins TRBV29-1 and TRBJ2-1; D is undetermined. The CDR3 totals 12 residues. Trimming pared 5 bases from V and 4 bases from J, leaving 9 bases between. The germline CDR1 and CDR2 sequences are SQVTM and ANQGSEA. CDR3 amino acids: CSVFSGYNEQFF. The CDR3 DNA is TGCAGCGTTTTCTCAGGTTACAATGAGCAGTTCTTC.

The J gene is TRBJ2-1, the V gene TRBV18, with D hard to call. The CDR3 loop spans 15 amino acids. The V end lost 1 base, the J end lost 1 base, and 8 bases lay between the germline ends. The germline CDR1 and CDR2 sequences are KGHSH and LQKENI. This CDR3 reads CASSPLDRSYNEQFF. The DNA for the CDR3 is TGTGCCAGCTCACCACTCGACCGTTCCTACAATGAGCAGTTCTTC.

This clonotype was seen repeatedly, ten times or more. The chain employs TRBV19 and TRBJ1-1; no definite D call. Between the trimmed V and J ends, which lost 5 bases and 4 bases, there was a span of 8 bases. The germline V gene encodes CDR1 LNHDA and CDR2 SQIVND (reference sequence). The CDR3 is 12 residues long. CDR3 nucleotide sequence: TGTGCCAGTAGTTGGCTGAGCACTGAAGCTTTCTTT. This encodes CASSWLSTEAFF.

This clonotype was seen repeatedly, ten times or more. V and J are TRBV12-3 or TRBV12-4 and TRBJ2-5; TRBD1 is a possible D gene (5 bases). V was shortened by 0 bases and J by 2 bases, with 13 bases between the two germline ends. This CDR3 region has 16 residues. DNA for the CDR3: TGTGCCAGCAGTTTAGCGGTCACAGGTAGACAAGAGACCCAGTACTTC. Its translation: CASSLAVTGRQETQYF.

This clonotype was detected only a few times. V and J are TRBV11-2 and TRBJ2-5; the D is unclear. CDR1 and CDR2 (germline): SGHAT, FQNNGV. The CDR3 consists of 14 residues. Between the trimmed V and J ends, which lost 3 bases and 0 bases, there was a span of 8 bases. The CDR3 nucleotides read TGTGCCAGCAGCTTTTCAGCGTACCAAGAGACCCAGTACTTC. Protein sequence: CASSFSAYQETQYF.

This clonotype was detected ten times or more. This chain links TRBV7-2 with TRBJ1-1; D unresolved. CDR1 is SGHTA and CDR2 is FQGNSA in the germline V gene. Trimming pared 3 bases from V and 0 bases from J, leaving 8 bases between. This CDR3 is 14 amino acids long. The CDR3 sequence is CASSLKRLNTEAFF. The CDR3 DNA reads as TGTGCCAGCAGCTTGAAAAGATTGAACACTGAAGCTTTCTTT.

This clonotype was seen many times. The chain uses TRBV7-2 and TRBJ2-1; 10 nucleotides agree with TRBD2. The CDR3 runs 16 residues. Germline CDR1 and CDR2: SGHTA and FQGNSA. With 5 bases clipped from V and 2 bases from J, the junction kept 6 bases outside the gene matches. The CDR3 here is CASSAFSGGAYNEQFF. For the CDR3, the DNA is TGTGCCAGCAGCGCCTTCAGCGGGGGGGCCTACAATGAGCAGTTCTTC.

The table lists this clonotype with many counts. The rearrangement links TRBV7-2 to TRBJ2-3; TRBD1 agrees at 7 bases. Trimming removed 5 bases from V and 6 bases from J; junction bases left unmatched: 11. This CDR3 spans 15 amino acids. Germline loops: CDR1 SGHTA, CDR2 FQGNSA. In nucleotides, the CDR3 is TGTGCCAGCAGCCGACAGGGCCGAAACCTCGATACGCAGTATTTT. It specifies CASSRQGRNLDTQYF.

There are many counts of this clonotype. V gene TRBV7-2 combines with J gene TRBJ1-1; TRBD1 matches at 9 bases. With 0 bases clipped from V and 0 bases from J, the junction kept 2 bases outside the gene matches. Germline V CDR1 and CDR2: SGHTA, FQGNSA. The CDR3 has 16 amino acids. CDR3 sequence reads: CASSLARTGVNTEAFF. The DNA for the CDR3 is TGTGCCAGCAGCTTAGCCCGGACAGGGGTGAACACTGAAGCTTTCTTT.

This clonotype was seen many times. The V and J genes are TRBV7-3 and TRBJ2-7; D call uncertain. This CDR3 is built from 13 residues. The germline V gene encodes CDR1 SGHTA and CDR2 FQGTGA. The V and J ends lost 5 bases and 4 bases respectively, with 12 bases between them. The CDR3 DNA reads TGTGCCAGCAGCCCAACCCCCGGTTACGAGCAGTACTTC. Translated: CASSPTPGYEQYF.